The T cell receptor (beta chain) under discussion was sequenced for a study of T cells in Graves' hyperthyroidism and ophthalmopathy. Study in general: Once the initial diagnosis was made, peripheral blood was obtained before any treatment.

V was clipped by 0 bases and J by 2 bases; unmatched bases: 10. CDR3 length: 18 residues. The germline gives CDR1 LGHDT, CDR2 YNNKEL (reference sequence). Amplification of TCR beta CDR3 regions was performed using RNA transcripts as template. A set of HTBI primers served as the primers for a first-round RT-PCR of the TCR CDR3. MiXCR was run by TCRdb on the multiplex PCR reads, yielding one entry per CDR3 protein. The sample holds nearly 600,000 distinct CDR3 sequences; about 15% are singletons and the top ten take around 5.4%. This clonotype has a count of ten or more. Its antigen is unknown. From 8.5 to 10 ml of fresh peripheral blood, PBMCs were isolated. Notes on the study in general: Most thyroid-expanded clonotypes above 0.001 were also found in blood. Ophthalmopathy was told apart from stable hyperthyroidism by a 13 V-J model.

The sequencing sample was made of blood. The rearrangement links TRBV3-1 to TRBJ2-7; TRBD2 aligns across 10 bases. The receptor was isolated from a woman in her twenties or thirties with Graves' hyperthyroidism that later progressed to Graves' ophthalmopathy. DNA of the CDR3: TGTGCCAGCAGCCAAGATAGGCTAGCGGGAGACGTAACCTACGAGCAGTACTTC. This sequence encodes CASSQDRLAGDVTYEQYF.